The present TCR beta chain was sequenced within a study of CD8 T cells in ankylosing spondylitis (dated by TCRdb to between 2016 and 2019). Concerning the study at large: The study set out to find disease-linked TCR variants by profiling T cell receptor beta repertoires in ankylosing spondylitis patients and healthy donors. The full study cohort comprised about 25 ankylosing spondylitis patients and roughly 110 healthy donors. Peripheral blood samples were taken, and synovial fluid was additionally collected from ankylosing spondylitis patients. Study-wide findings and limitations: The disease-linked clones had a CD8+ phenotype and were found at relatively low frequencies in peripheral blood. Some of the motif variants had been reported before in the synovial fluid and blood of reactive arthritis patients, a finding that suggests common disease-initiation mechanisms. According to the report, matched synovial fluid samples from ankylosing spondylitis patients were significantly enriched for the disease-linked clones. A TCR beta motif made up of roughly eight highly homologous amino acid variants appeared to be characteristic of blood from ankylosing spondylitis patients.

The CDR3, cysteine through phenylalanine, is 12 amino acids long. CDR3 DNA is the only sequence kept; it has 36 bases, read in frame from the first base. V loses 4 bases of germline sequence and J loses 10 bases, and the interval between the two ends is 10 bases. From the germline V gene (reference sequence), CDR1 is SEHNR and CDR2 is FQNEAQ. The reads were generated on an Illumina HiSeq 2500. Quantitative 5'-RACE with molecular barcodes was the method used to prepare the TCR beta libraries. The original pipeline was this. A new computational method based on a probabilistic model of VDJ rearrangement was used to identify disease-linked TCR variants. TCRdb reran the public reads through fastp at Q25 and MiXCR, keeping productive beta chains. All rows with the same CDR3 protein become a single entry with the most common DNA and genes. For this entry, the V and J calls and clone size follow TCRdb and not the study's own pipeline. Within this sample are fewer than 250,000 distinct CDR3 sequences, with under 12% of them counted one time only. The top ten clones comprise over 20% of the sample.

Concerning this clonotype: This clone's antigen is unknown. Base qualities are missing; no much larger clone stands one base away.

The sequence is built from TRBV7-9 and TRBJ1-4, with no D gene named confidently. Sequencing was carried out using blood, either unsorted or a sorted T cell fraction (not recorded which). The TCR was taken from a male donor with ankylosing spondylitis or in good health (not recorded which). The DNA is TGTGCCAGCAGCTCCCCTCTTGGAAAACTGTTTTTT. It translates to CASSSPLGKLFF.